This T cell receptor (beta chain) derives from a study of cytomegalovirus exposure and HLA in healthy donors. Amplification used 60 Vbeta primers and 13 Jbeta primers. This table comes from immunoSEQ multiplex PCR, and its TCRdb copy is limited to in-frame clones, with some not included. Among about 160,000 clones listed, roughly four fifths were seen once. The CDR3 consists of 15 residues. Looked up from germline, CDR1 is SGHTA and CDR2 is FQGNSA. The germline V and J ends were trimmed by 1 base and 2 bases, with 10 bases remaining between them. The receptor was derived from a woman aged 50 to 60 in good health and CMV-seropositive. Sequencing input: PBMCs. The V gene is TRBV7-2, the J gene TRBJ2-3; TRBD2 is a possible D gene (7 bases). CDR3 region: CASSLGGGATDTQYF. DNA for the CDR3: TGTGCCAGCAGCTTAGGTGGGGGGGCCACAGATACGCAGTATTTT.